This T cell receptor (beta chain) came from a study of blood T cell repertoires in COVID-19. Across the whole study: Sites across the United States, Italy and Spain contributed samples from acute and convalescent COVID-19. The cDNA or gDNA used as material had been derived from T cells, B-cell-depleted T cells, or PBMCs.

In its sample, this clone was seen a few times. Sequencing used immunoSEQ multiplex PCR; TCRdb keeps in-frame clones, though not all of them. Found here are about 150,000 clones, about 85% of them singletons; the top ten hold around two fifths. CDR3 size: 14 residues. V lost 6 bases to trimming and J lost 4 bases, with 12 bases between them. CDR1 is MNHEY and CDR2 is SVGAGI in the germline V gene. The sequence was obtained from a human donor in a cohort sampled during active COVID-19. The source material was peripheral blood. V and J are TRBV6-5 and TRBJ2-2; tentative D call: TRBD2 (6 bases). CDR3 residues: CASRDMGGTGELFF. The CDR3 DNA is TGTGCCAGCAGAGACATGGGGGGCACCGGGGAGCTGTTTTTT.